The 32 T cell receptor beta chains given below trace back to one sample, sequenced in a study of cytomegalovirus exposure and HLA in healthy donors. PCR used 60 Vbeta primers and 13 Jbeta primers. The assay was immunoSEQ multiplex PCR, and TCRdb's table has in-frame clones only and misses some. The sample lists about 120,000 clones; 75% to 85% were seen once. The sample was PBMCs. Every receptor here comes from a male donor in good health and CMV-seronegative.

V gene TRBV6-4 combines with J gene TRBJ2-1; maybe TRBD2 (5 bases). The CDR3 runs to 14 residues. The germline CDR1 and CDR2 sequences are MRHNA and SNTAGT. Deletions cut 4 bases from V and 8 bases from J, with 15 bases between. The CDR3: CASSVSPGRDEQFF. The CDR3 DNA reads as TGTGCCAGCAGTGTTAGCCCTGGGCGGGATGAGCAGTTCTTC.

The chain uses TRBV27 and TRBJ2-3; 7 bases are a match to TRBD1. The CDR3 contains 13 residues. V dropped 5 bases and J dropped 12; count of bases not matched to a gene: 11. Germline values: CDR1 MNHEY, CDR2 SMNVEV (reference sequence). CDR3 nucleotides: TGTGCCAGCAGTCCGAGACAGGGCCCAATTCAGTATTTT. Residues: CASSPRQGPIQYF.

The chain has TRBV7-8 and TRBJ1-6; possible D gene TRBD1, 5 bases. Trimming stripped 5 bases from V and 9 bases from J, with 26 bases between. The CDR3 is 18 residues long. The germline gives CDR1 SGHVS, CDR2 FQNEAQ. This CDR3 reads CASSPGLRSAALISPLHF. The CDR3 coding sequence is TGTGCCAGCAGCCCGGGACTCAGGTCTGCGGCCTTGATTTCACCCCTCCACTTT.

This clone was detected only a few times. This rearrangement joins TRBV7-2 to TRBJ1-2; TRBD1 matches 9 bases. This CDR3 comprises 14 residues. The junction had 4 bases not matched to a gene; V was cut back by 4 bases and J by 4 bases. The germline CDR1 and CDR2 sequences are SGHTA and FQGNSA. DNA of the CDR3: TGTGCCAGCAGCTCGGGACAGGGAACCTATGGCTACACCTTC. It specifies CASSSGQGTYGYTF.

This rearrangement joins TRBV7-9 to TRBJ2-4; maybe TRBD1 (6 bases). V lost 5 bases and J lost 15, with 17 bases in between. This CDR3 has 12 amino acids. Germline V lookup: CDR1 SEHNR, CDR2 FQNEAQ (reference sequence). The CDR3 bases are TGTGCCAGCAGCCTGAAGGGGGTTATGGCGTACTTC. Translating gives CASSLKGVMAYF.

The CDR3 DNA is TGTGCCAGCAGCTTTGGGAGCTCCTACGAGCAGTACTTC. It is translated as CASSFGSSYEQYF. V and J are TRBV11-2 and TRBJ2-7; weak D call: TRBD2 (5 bases). Trimming shortened V by 3 bases and J by 0 bases, and 6 bases separated the two germline ends. The CDR3 has 13 residues. Germline CDR1 SGHAT, CDR2 FQNNGV.

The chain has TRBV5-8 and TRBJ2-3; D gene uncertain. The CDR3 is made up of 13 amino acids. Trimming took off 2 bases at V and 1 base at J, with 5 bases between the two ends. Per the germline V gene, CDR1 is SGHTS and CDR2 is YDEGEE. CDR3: CASSFPGTDTQYF. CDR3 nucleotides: TGTGCCAGCAGCTTCCCCGGCACAGATACGCAGTATTTT. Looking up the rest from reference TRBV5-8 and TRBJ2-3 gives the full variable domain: EAGVTQSPTHLIKTRGQQATLRCSPISGHTSVYWYQQALGLGLQFLLWYDEGEERNRGNFPPRFSGRQFPNYSSELNVNALELEDSALYLCASSFPGTDTQYFGPGTRLTVL.

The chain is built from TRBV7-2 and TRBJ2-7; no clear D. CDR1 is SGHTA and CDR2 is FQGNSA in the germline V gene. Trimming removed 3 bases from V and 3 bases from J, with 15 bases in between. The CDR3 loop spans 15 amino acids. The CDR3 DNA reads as TGTGCCAGCAGCTTCGGTTCTCTCCGGAGCTACGAGCAGTACTTC. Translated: CASSFGSLRSYEQYF.

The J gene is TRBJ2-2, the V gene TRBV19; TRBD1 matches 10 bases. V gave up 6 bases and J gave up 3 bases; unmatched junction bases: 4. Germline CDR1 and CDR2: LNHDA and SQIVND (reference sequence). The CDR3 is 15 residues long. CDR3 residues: CASSPTGGDTGELFF. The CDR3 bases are TGTGCCAGTAGCCCGACAGGGGGCGACACCGGGGAGCTGTTTTTT.

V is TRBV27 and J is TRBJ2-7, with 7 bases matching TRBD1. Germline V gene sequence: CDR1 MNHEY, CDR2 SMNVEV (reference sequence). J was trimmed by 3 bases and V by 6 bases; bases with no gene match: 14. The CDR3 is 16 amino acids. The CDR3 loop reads CASSSTRDRFHYEQYF. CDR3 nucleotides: TGTGCCAGCAGCTCCACTAGGGACAGATTCCACTACGAGCAGTACTTC.

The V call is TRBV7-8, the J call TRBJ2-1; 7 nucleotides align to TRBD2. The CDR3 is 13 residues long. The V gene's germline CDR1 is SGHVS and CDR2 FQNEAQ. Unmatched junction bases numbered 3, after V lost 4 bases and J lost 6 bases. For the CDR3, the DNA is TGTGCCAGCAGCTACTCTAGCGGCAATGAGCAGTTCTTC. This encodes CASSYSSGNEQFF.

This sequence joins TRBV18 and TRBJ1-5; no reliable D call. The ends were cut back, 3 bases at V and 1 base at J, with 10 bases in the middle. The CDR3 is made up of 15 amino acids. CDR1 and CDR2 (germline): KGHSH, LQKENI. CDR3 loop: CASSPPGRSNQPQHF. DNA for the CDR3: TGTGCCAGCTCACCTCCGGGTCGGAGCAATCAGCCCCAGCATTTT.

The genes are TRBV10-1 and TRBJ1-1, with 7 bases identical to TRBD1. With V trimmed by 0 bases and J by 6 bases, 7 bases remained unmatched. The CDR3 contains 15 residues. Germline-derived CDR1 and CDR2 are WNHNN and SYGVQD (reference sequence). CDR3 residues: CASSESRTGLAEAFF. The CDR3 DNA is TGCGCCAGCAGTGAGTCGAGGACAGGATTGGCTGAAGCTTTCTTT.

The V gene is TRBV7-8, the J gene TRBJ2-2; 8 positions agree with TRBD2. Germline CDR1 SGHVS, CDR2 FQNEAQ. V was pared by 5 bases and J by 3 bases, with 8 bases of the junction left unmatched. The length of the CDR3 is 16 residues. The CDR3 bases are TGTGCCAGCAGCCTCACTAGCGGACGAGACACCGGGGAGCTGTTTTTT. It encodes CASSLTSGRDTGELFF.

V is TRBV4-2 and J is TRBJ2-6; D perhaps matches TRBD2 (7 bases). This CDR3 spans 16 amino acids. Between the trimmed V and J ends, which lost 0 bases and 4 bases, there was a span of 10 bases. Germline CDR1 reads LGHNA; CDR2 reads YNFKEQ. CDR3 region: CASSQERGQGANVLTF. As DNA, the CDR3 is TGTGCCAGCAGCCAAGAGCGGGGGCAAGGGGCCAACGTCCTGACTTTC.

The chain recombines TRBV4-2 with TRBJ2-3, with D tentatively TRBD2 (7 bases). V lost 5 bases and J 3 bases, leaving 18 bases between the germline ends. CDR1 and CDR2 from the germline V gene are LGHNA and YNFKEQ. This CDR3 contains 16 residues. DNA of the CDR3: TGTGCCAGCAGCTCTCGCAAAGGGGGGGCTACAGATACGCAGTATTTT. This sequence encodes CASSSRKGGATDTQYF.

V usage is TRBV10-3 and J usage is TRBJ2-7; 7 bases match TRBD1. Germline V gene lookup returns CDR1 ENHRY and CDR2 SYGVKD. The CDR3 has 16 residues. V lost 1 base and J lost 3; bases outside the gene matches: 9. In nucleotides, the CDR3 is TGTGCCATCAGTGAGTTCTTGGGGACAGTAAACTACGAGCAGTACTTC. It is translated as CAISEFLGTVNYEQYF.

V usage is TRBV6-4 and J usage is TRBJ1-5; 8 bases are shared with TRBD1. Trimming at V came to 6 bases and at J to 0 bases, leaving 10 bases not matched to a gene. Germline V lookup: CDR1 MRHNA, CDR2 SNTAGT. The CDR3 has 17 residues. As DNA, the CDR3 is TGTGCCAGCAGCGAGGGGACAGGAGGTCATAGCAATCAGCCCCAGCATTTT. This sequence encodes CASSEGTGGHSNQPQHF.

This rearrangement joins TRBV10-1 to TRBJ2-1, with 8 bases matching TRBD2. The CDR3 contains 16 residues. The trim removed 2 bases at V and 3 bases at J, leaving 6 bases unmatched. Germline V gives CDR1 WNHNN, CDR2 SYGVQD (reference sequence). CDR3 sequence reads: CASSEGSAGDYNEQFF. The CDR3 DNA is TGCGCCAGCAGTGAGGGATCAGCGGGGGACTACAATGAGCAGTTCTTC.

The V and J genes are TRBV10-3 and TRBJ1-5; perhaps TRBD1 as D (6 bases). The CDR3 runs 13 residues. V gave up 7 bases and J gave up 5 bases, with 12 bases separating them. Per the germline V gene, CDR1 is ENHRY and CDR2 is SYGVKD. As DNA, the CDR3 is TGTGCCATCACGAACAGGGTTGATCAGCCCCAGCATTTT. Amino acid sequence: CAITNRVDQPQHF.

The CDR3 DNA reads as TGCGCCAGCGGATCGACAGGGAACGAGCAGTACTTC. Translated: CASGSTGNEQYF. The chain employs TRBV5-1 and TRBJ2-7, with 7 nucleotides matching TRBD1. There are 12 residues in the CDR3. V was pared by 7 bases and J by 5 bases, with 6 bases of the junction left unmatched. CDR1 is SGHRS, CDR2 YFSETQ, per germline.

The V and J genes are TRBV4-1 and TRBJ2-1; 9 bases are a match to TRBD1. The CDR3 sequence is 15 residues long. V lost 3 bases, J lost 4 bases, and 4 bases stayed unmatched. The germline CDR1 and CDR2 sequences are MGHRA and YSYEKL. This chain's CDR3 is CASSHGQGRYNEQFF. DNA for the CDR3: TGCGCCAGCAGCCACGGACAGGGGAGATACAATGAGCAGTTCTTC.

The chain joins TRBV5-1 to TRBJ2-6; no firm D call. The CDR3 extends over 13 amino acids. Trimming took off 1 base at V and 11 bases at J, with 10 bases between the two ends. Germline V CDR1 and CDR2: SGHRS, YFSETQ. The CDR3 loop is CASSLFEQDVLTF. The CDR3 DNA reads TGCGCCAGCAGCTTGTTTGAACAAGACGTCCTGACTTTC.

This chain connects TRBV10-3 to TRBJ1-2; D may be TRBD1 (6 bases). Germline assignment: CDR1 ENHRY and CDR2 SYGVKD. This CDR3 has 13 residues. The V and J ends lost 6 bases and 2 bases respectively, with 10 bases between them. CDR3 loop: CAIRDGQNYGYTF. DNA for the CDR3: TGTGCCATCAGGGATGGACAGAACTATGGCTACACCTTC.

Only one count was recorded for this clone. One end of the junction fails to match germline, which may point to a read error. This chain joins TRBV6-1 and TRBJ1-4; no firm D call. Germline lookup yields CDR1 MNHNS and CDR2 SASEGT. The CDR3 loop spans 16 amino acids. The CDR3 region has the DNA TGTGCCATCAGTGAGTCCCGGACTGGGTCTAATGAAAAACTGTTTTTT. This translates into CAISESRTGSNEKLFF.

CDR3 sequence reads: CASSRILGQGSYEQYF. The CDR3 coding sequence is TGTGCCAGCAGCAGAATTCTGGGACAGGGGTCCTACGAGCAGTACTTC. V gene TRBV7-6 combines with J gene TRBJ2-7, with 10 bases matching TRBD1. Looked up from germline, CDR1 is SGHVS and CDR2 is FNYEAQ. The length of the CDR3 is 16 residues. Trimming at V came to 5 bases and at J to 1 base, leaving 8 bases not matched to a gene.

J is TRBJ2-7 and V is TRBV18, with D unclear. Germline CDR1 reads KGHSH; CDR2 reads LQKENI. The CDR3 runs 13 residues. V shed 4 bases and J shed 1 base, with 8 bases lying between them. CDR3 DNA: TGTGCCAGCTCACTACGGTCTTCCTACGAGCAGTACTTC. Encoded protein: CASSLRSSYEQYF.

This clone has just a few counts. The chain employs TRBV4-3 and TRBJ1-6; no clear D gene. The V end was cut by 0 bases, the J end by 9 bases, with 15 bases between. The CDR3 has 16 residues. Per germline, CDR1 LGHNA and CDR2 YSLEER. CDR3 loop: CASSQDGEGSSSPLHF. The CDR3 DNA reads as TGCGCCAGCAGCCAAGATGGTGAGGGAAGTAGTTCACCCCTCCACTTT.

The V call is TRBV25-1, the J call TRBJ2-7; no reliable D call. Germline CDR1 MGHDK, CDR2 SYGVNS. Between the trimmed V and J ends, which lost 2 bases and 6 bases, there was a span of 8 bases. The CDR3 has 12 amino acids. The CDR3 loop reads CASSEGRSEQYF. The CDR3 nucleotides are TGTGCCAGCAGTGAAGGTCGGTCCGAGCAGTACTTC.

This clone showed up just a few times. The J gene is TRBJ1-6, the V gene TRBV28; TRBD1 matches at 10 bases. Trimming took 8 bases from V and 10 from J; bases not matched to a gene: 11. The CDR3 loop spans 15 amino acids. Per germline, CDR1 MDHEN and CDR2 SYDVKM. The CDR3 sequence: CASSWTGGIGSPLHF. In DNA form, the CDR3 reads TGTGCCAGCTCCTGGACAGGGGGAATTGGCTCACCCCTCCACTTT.

The CDR3 DNA sequence: TGTGCCAGCAGCCAAAACAAGAATGAAAAACTGTTTTTT. Translation gives CASSQNKNEKLFF. V usage is TRBV7-3 and J usage is TRBJ1-4; no definite D call. CDR1 SGHTA and CDR2 FQGTGA come from the germline V gene. This CDR3 has 13 amino acids. V was trimmed by 5 bases and J by 5 bases, leaving 9 bases between them.

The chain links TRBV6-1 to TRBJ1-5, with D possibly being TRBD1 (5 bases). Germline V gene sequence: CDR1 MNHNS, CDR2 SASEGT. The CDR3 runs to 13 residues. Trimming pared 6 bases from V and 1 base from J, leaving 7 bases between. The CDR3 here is CASRQVSNQPQHF. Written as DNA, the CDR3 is TGTGCCAGCAGACAGGTCAGCAATCAGCCCCAGCATTTT.